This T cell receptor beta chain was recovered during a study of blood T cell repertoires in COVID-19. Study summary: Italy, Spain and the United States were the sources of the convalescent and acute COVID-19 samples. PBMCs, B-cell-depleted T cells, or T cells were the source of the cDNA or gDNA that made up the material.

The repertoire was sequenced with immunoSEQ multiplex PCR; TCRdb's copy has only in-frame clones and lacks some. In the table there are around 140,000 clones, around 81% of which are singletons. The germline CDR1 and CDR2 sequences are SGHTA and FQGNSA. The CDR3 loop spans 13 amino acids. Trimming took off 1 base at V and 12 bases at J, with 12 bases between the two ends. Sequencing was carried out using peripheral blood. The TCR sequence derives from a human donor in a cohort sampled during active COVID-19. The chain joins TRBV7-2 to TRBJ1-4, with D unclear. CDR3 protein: CASSLERAGELFF. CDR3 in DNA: TGTGCCAGCAGCTTAGAAAGGGCGGGCGAACTGTTTTTT.